This entry lists 16 T cell receptor beta chains sequenced from one sample in a study of metastatic and nonmetastatic thyroid tumors. TCRdb re-called clones via MiXCR from the PCR reads. The table includes 49,000 or so clones, more than 20% detected once. Treatment of any kind had been given to no patient before thyroid surgery. Sequenced sample: blood. These receptors came from a male donor with papillary thyroid cancer or a benign thyroid nodule (not recorded which). Some clones in this sample may be carry-over from other donors' samples.

The table lists this clone with many counts. The chain combines TRBV6-5 with TRBJ1-6; D is unresolved. Deletions cut 2 bases from V and 6 bases from J, with 11 bases between. Per germline, CDR1 MNHEY and CDR2 SVGAGI. This CDR3 is 15 amino acids long. The CDR3 nucleotides are TGTGCCAGCAGTTACGAGGCAGGTCTTAATTCACCCCTCCACTTT. This translates into CASSYEAGLNSPLHF.

This clone has just a few counts. This chain links TRBV28 with TRBJ1-6, with D possibly matching TRBD1 (6 bases). The CDR3 covers 14 residues. Germline V lookup: CDR1 MDHEN, CDR2 SYDVKM. V was trimmed by 6 bases and J by 7 bases, leaving 13 bases between them. CDR3 nucleotide sequence: TGTGCCAGCAGCACAGGGACTCGCAATTCACCCCTCCACTTT. Encoded protein: CASSTGTRNSPLHF. The full variable domain, completed using reference TRBV28 and TRBJ1-6, is DVKVTQSSRYLVKRTGEKVFLECVQDMDHENMFWYRQDPGLGLRLIYFSYDVKMKEKGDIPEGYSVSREKKERFSLILESASTNQTSMYLCASSTGTRNSPLHFGNGTRLTVT.

This clone was seen many times. The gene calls are TRBV28 and TRBJ2-6; 8 positions match TRBD1. V lost 6 bases to trimming and J lost 0 bases; unmatched junction nucleotides: 13. The CDR3 contains 19 residues. Per germline, CDR1 MDHEN and CDR2 SYDVKM. The CDR3 region is CASSGTGTEGFSGANVLTF. In DNA, the CDR3 is TGTGCCAGCAGCGGGACAGGCACCGAGGGGTTCTCTGGGGCCAACGTCCTGACTTTC.

This clone was found many times. This chain uses TRBV2 with TRBJ1-3; no firm D call. The CDR3 runs 15 residues. V was cut by 8 bases and J by 4 bases, with 18 bases left in between. Germline loops: CDR1 SNHLY, CDR2 FYNNEI. The DNA of the CDR3 is TGTGCCAGCTCAATTGGGGAGTTGGCAGGAAACACCATATATTTT. Protein product: CASSIGELAGNTIYF.

The rearrangement links TRBV7-3 to TRBJ2-7; D is undetermined. Trimming cost V 5 bases and J 0 bases, with 11 bases left between them. Germline lookup yields CDR1 SGHTA and CDR2 FQGTGA. The CDR3 has 14 amino acids. CDR3 nucleotide sequence: TGTGCCAGCAGCCCTTTAGTCTACTCCTACGAGCAGTACTTC. This sequence encodes CASSPLVYSYEQYF.

This clone was found a few times. The junction differs from germline at one of its ends, possibly a read error. The genes are TRBV27 and TRBJ1-1; D is ambiguous. The CDR3 loop spans 13 amino acids. Germline CDR1 is MNHEY and CDR2 is SMNVEV (reference sequence). The CDR3 spells CANSGPMNTEAFF. The CDR3 nucleotides are TGTGCCAACAGTGGACCGATGAACACTGAAGCTTTCTTT.

This clone was seen repeatedly, ten times or more. DNA for the CDR3: TGTGCCAGTGGCGGAAACTCCTACAATGAGCAGTTCTTC. Amino acids: CASGGNSYNEQFF. This chain uses TRBV12-3 or TRBV12-4 with TRBJ2-1; D unclear. Trimming removed 9 bases from V and 0 bases from J, with 9 bases in between. The CDR3 loop spans 13 amino acids.

The chain employs TRBV20-1 and TRBJ1-1; possible D gene TRBD1, 5 bases. V dropped 4 bases and J dropped 10 bases, with 13 bases sitting between them. The CDR3 has 11 residues. CDR1 and CDR2 (germline): DFQATT, SNEGSKA (reference sequence). This chain's CDR3 is CSATLGPAAFF. DNA of the CDR3: TGCAGTGCTACCTTGGGACCGGCAGCTTTCTTT.

Many counts were recorded for this clone. This chain uses TRBV29-1 with TRBJ2-5; D is ambiguous. The V end was cut by 0 bases, the J end by 5 bases, with 1 base between. Germline CDR1 reads SQVTM; CDR2 reads ANQGSEA. This CDR3 has 10 residues. The CDR3 spells CSVEDETQYF. The CDR3 region has the DNA TGCAGCGTTGAAGATGAGACCCAGTACTTC. Drawing the rest from reference TRBV29-1 and TRBJ2-5, the complete variable domain is SAVISQKPSRDICQRGTSLTIQCQVDSQVTMMFWYRQQPGQSLTLIATANQGSEATYESGFVIDKFPISRPNLTFSTLTVSNMSPEDSSIYLCSVEDETQYFGPGTRLLVL.

V is TRBV20-1 and J is TRBJ2-7; 7 bases line up with TRBD2. The germline V gene encodes CDR1 DFQATT and CDR2 SNEGSKA (reference sequence). This CDR3 region has 13 residues. J gave up 2 bases and V 6 bases, and 7 bases lay outside the gene matches. The CDR3 nucleotides are TGCAGTGCAGGCACTAGCGTAACCTACGAGCAGTACTTC. Amino acids: CSAGTSVTYEQYF.

This clone was picked up many times. The V call is TRBV4-1, the J call TRBJ2-2; 11 bases are a match to TRBD2. V was pared by 4 bases and J by 6 bases, with 7 bases of the junction left unmatched. Germline CDR1 MGHRA, CDR2 YSYEKL. The CDR3 extends over 16 amino acids. For the CDR3, the DNA is TGCGCCAGCAGCCCCCGACTAGCGGGGAGTCCCGGGGAGCTGTTTTTT. Translation: CASSPRLAGSPGELFF.

The V call is TRBV11-2, the J call TRBJ2-7; D call uncertain. Germline V lookup: CDR1 SGHAT, CDR2 FQNNGV. The CDR3 runs to 14 residues. Trimming left V 1 base short and J 3 bases short, with 10 bases between. The CDR3 DNA reads TGTGCCAGCAGCTTAGGTGCACGGTACTACGAGCAGTACTTC. This codes for CASSLGARYYEQYF.

This clone came up once. V is TRBV18 and J is TRBJ2-6, with a possible D match to TRBD1 (5 bases). CDR1 and CDR2 (germline): KGHSH, LQKENI. Trimming took off 3 bases at V and 1 base at J, with 13 bases between the two ends. CDR3 length: 17 residues. CDR3 coding DNA: TGTGCCAGCTCACCCGCGACAGCGCTTTCTGGGGCCAACGTCCTGACTTTC. Translating gives CASSPATALSGANVLTF.

This clone was seen many times. The V gene is TRBV5-8, the J gene TRBJ2-2, with D perhaps matching TRBD1 (6 bases). Germline V CDR1 and CDR2: SGHTS, YDEGEE. Trimming removed 0 bases at V and 7 bases at J, with 13 bases between. The CDR3 has 15 amino acids. The CDR3 region has the DNA TGTGCCAGCAGCTTGGGCAGGGGTATCGGCGGGGAGCTGTTTTTT. It translates to CASSLGRGIGGELFF.

Details on this clone: Mismatch with germline at one junction end may stem from a read error. V gene TRBV9 combines with J gene TRBJ2-6, with D maybe TRBD2 (7 bases). The CDR3 spans 12 residues. CDR1 SGDLS and CDR2 YYNGEE come from the germline V gene. For the CDR3, the DNA is TGTGCTAGCTGTCGGGGGGCCAACGTCCCGACTTTC. This gives the protein CASCRGANVPTF.

This clone showed up many times. The chain employs TRBV18 and TRBJ1-4; 8 positions agree with TRBD1. The CDR3 length is 15 residues. Germline V gene lookup returns CDR1 KGHSH and CDR2 LQKENI. J lost 7 bases, V lost 3 bases, and 7 bases had no gene match. The CDR3 sequence: CASSPPGGGFEKLFF. CDR3 DNA: TGTGCCAGCTCACCTCCAGGGGGCGGCTTTGAAAAACTGTTTTTT.